This T cell receptor (beta chain) was identified in a study of blood T cell repertoires in COVID-19. Study at large: Sample material is recorded as cDNA or gDNA derived from T cells, B-cell-depleted T cells, or PBMCs.

Donors in Cohort 3 who had recovered were those with two negative PCRs, healthcare professional clearance, or resolution of their symptoms. Assay used: immunoSEQ multiplex PCR; TCRdb lists only in-frame clones, some missing. Of roughly 330,000 clones detected, around nine tenths appear once; the ten largest clones hold 5%. Germline-derived CDR1 and CDR2 are SGHAT and FQNNGV. V was pared by 5 bases and J by 6 bases, with 7 bases of the junction left unmatched. This CDR3 is 14 amino acids long. The chain links TRBV11-2 to TRBJ1-2; 9 nucleotides line up with TRBD1. The TCR sequence derives from a man in his thirties or forties who had recovered from COVID-19. Sequencing input: PBMCs or T cells enriched from blood (not recorded which). The CDR3 loop is CASSPWTGAHGYTF. CDR3 nucleotide sequence: TGTGCCAGCAGCCCCTGGACAGGGGCTCATGGCTACACCTTC. The full variable domain, in which reference TRBV11-2 and TRBJ1-2 provide the parts outside the CDR3, is EAGVAQSPRYKIIEKRQSVAFWCNPISGHATLYWYQQILGQGPKLLIQFQNNGVVDDSQLPKDRFSAERLKGVDSTLKIQPAKLEDSAVYLCASSPWTGAHGYTFGSGTRLTVV.